Shown below are 27 T cell receptor beta chains from a single sample sequenced in a study of T-cell memory formation after mild COVID-19. MiXCR, applied by TCRdb to the 5' RACE reads, yields one record per CDR3 protein. The sample includes about 320,000 distinct CDR3 sequences, roughly an eighth seen only once; the top ten take around 20%. The source material was PBMCs or a T cell subset sorted from them (not recorded which). These receptor sequences come from a young man who had mild COVID-19 (a few samples of this study predate the infection). Cell type and time point are not known.

This clonotype has ten or more counts. CDR3 DNA sequence: TGTGCCAGCAGCCTACTAGCGGGGGGGACCTACGAGCAGTACGTC. It translates to CASSLLAGGTYEQYV. The chain employs TRBV7-2 and TRBJ2-7; 13 bases line up with TRBD2. The V and J ends lost 5 bases and 2 bases, in that order; junction bases with no gene match: 3. Germline CDR1 and CDR2: SGHTA and FQGNSA. This CDR3 has 15 residues.

The rearrangement uses TRBV30 and TRBJ1-1; D is perhaps TRBD1 (5 bases). This CDR3 region has 13 residues. With 0 bases removed from V and 5 bases from J, the gap between germline ends came to 10 bases. Germline loops: CDR1 GTSNPN, CDR2 SVGIG (reference sequence). CDR3 region: CAWSVEGWTEAFF. In nucleotides, the CDR3 is TGTGCCTGGAGTGTCGAGGGGTGGACTGAAGCTTTCTTT.

The chain is built from TRBV7-2 and TRBJ2-3, with 11 bases that match TRBD2. V lost 6 bases to trimming and J lost 4 bases; unmatched junction nucleotides: 6. Germline V gives CDR1 SGHTA, CDR2 FQGNSA. This CDR3 has 15 amino acids. The CDR3 is CASRNSGGAPDTQYF. CDR3 nucleotide sequence: TGTGCCAGCAGAAATAGCGGGGGGGCCCCAGATACGCAGTATTTT. Filled out from reference TRBV7-2 and TRBJ2-3, the complete variable domain reads GAGVSQSPSNKVTEKGKDVELRCDPISGHTALYWYRQSLGQGLEFLIYFQGNSAPDKSGLPSDRFSAERTGGSVSTLTIQRTQQEDSAVYLCASRNSGGAPDTQYFGPGTRLTVL.

The J gene is TRBJ2-1, the V gene TRBV7-3; 9 positions agree with TRBD2. V lost 5 bases, J lost 7 bases, and 12 bases stayed unmatched. CDR1 is SGHTA, CDR2 FQGTGA, per germline. The CDR3 is 16 residues long. The CDR3: CASSAPGTSRGNEQFF. DNA of the CDR3: TGTGCCAGCAGCGCACCCGGGACTAGCCGTGGGAATGAGCAGTTCTTC.

This clonotype was seen a handful of times. The chain links TRBV5-5 to TRBJ1-2; TRBD1 is a possible D gene (5 bases). The CDR3 runs 15 residues. Germline V gene sequence: CDR1 SGHKS, CDR2 YYEKEE (reference sequence). With 1 base removed from V and 4 bases from J, the gap between germline ends came to 14 bases. CDR3 in amino acids: CASSLQPDRVYGYTF. CDR3 nucleotides: TGTGCCAGCAGCTTGCAACCTGACAGAGTCTATGGCTACACCTTC.

This clonotype was seen a handful of times. V is TRBV5-4 and J is TRBJ2-5; no clear D. Germline V lookup: CDR1 SGHNT, CDR2 YYREEE (reference sequence). Trimming took off 9 bases at V and 3 bases at J, with 15 bases between the two ends. The CDR3 loop spans 13 amino acids. The CDR3 DNA follows: TGTGCCACCCTACGGACGGAAGAAGAGACCCAGTACTTC. This gives the protein CATLRTEEETQYF.

J is TRBJ2-7 and V is TRBV6-2 or TRBV6-3, with TRBD1 matching 7 bases. The length of the CDR3 is 14 residues. The V and J ends lost 6 bases and 3 bases, in that order; junction bases with no gene match: 8. Per the germline V gene, CDR1 is MNHEY and CDR2 is SVGEGT. CDR3 protein: CASSLQGFVYEQYV. In nucleotides, the CDR3 is TGTGCCAGCAGCCTACAGGGGTTCGTCTACGAGCAGTACGTC.

This clonotype appeared many times. The V and J genes are TRBV20-1 and TRBJ2-5; 8 bases line up with TRBD2. The CDR3 loop spans 14 amino acids. Trimming removed 6 bases from V and 4 bases from J; junction bases left unmatched: 10. Per germline, CDR1 DFQATT and CDR2 SNEGSKA (reference sequence). The CDR3 sequence: CSAAGGYLRETQYF. For the CDR3, the DNA is TGCAGTGCGGCGGGGGGATATTTGCGAGAGACCCAGTACTTC.

The V and J genes are TRBV6-2 or TRBV6-3 and TRBJ2-1, with TRBD1 matching over 10 bases. Germline CDR1 is MNHEY and CDR2 is SVGEGT. The CDR3 is 16 amino acids. J gave up 4 bases and V 7 bases, and 10 bases lay outside the gene matches. CDR3 amino acids: CASTKGRTGGYNEQFF. The CDR3 coding sequence is TGTGCCAGCACCAAGGGCCGGACAGGGGGTTACAATGAGCAGTTCTTC.

The chain recombines TRBV7-2 with TRBJ1-6; possible D gene TRBD1, 5 bases. The CDR3 consists of 17 residues. The V gene lost 3 bases and the J gene lost 9 bases, with 21 bases spanning the gap. CDR1 SGHTA and CDR2 FQGNSA come from the germline V gene. The CDR3 region is CASSLSFRDGRSSPLHF. Written as DNA, the CDR3 is TGTGCCAGCAGCTTGTCATTTCGGGACGGGAGGAGTTCACCCCTCCACTTT.

J is TRBJ1-6 and V is TRBV28; weak D call: TRBD1 (6 bases). CDR1 is MDHEN and CDR2 is SYDVKM in the germline V gene. V was cut by 3 bases and J by 7 bases, with 13 bases left in between. The CDR3 runs to 15 residues. CDR3 sequence reads: CASSFRGRGNSPLHF. CDR3 DNA: TGTGCCAGCAGTTTTCGTGGCAGGGGAAATTCACCCCTCCACTTT. The entire variable domain, with the rest obtained from reference TRBV28 and TRBJ1-6, is as follows: DVKVTQSSRYLVKRTGEKVFLECVQDMDHENMFWYRQDPGLGLRLIYFSYDVKMKEKGDIPEGYSVSREKKERFSLILESASTNQTSMYLCASSFRGRGNSPLHFGNGTRLTVT.

The chain links TRBV7-9 to TRBJ2-5; possible D gene TRBD2, 5 bases. V was shortened by 5 bases and J by 5 bases, with 12 bases between the two germline ends. The CDR3 has 13 residues. Germline assignment: CDR1 SEHNR and CDR2 FQNEAQ (reference sequence). Here the CDR3 DNA reads TGTGCCAGCAGCCCAGGAGGTTGGGAGACCCAGTACTTC. Its protein product is CASSPGGWETQYF. The whole variable domain, remainder taken from reference TRBV7-9 and TRBJ2-5, is DTGVSQNPRHKITKRGQNVTFRCDPISEHNRLYWYRQTLGQGPEFLTYFQNEAQLEKSRLLSDRFSAERPKGSFSTLEIQRTEQGDSAMYLCASSPGGWETQYFGPGTRLLVL.

The rearrangement joins TRBV9 to TRBJ2-2; D unclear. The V end was cut by 0 bases, the J end by 4 bases, with 4 bases between. The CDR3 runs 13 residues. CDR1 and CDR2 from the germline V gene are SGDLS and YYNGEE. CDR3 in amino acids: CASSVEGTGELFF. The CDR3 DNA is TGTGCCAGCAGCGTAGAGGGCACCGGGGAGCTGTTTTTT.

The chain carries TRBV7-3 and TRBJ1-1; no clear D gene. The germline gives CDR1 SGHTA, CDR2 FQGTGA. This CDR3 has 14 residues. V lost 4 bases and J lost 1, with 10 bases in between. Here the CDR3 reads CASSSSAGNTEAFF. The DNA for the CDR3 is TGTGCCAGCAGCTCCTCCGCGGGGAACACTGAAGCTTTCTTT. The full variable domain, rest sourced from reference TRBV7-3 and TRBJ1-1, is GAGVSQTPSNKVTEKGKYVELRCDPISGHTALYWYRQSLGQGPEFLIYFQGTGAADDSGLPNDRFFAVRPEGSVSTLKIQRTERGDSAVYLCASSSSAGNTEAFFGQGTRLTVV.

The rearrangement links TRBV10-3 to TRBJ2-1; D possibly uses TRBD1 or TRBD2 (5 bases each). Germline CDR1 reads ENHRY; CDR2 reads SYGVKD. The CDR3 spans 12 residues. V shed 5 bases and J shed 10 bases, with 12 bases lying between them. The CDR3 DNA sequence: TGTGCCATCAGTAGTGCCGGGGACGAGCAGTTCTTC. This gives the protein CAISSAGDEQFF.

In this sample, this clonotype turned up many times. The genes are TRBV6-2 or TRBV6-3 and TRBJ2-7; possibly TRBD1 for D (6 bases). This CDR3 region has 11 residues. Trimming pared 6 bases from V and 4 bases from J, leaving 7 bases between. Germline-derived CDR1 and CDR2 are MNHEY and SVGEGT. The CDR3 loop reads CASRGAYEQYF. The CDR3 coding sequence is TGTGCCAGCAGGGGGGCTTACGAGCAGTACTTC.

There are a few counts of this clonotype. V and J are TRBV6-2 or TRBV6-3 and TRBJ2-7, with 10 bases identical to TRBD1. Trimming took 4 bases from V and 5 from J; bases not matched to a gene: 5. Germline V gene data show CDR1 as MNHEY and CDR2 as SVGEGT. The CDR3 loop spans 14 amino acids. The CDR3 bases are TGTGCCAGCAGTTTCCGGACAGGGGGACACGAGCAGTACGTC. It encodes CASSFRTGGHEQYV.

V gene TRBV7-2 combines with J gene TRBJ2-5; TRBD2 agrees at 11 bases. CDR3 size: 15 residues. Germline lookup yields CDR1 SGHTA and CDR2 FQGNSA. The V and J ends lost 5 bases and 5 bases, in that order; junction bases with no gene match: 7. The CDR3 DNA follows: TGTGCCAGCAGCGCCCGACTAGCGGGGACGGAGACCCAGTACTTC. Its translation: CASSARLAGTETQYF.

The V and J genes are TRBV5-1 and TRBJ2-3, with D possibly being TRBD2 (6 bases). The V and J ends lost 4 bases and 0 bases respectively, with 15 bases between them. There are 16 residues in the CDR3. Looked up from germline, CDR1 is SGHRS and CDR2 is YFSETQ. CDR3 loop: CASSTIAAFSTDTQYF. The CDR3 DNA reads as TGCGCCAGCAGCACGATAGCGGCTTTCAGCACAGATACGCAGTATTTT.

This clonotype came up a few times. The J gene is TRBJ2-7, the V gene TRBV23-1; 7 nucleotides line up with TRBD2. TRBV23-1 is flagged as an ORF with uncertain function. This CDR3 has 14 amino acids. V shed 0 bases and J 6 bases; nucleotides not matched to a gene: 5. The CDR3 sequence: CASSQSRGFGEQYF. For the CDR3, the DNA is TGCGCCAGCAGTCAATCGCGGGGGTTTGGCGAGCAGTACTTC.

This clonotype has only a few counts. The V and J genes are TRBV7-2 and TRBJ2-4, with 12 bases matching TRBD2. CDR3 length: 17 residues. Unmatched junction bases numbered 4, after V lost 4 bases and J lost 0 bases. Germline V gives CDR1 SGHTA, CDR2 FQGNSA. The CDR3 loop reads CASSSELAGGAKNIQYF. CDR3 sequence (DNA): TGTGCCAGCAGCTCCGAACTAGCGGGGGGAGCCAAAAACATTCAGTACTTC.

This clonotype was counted between two and nine times. CDR3 coding DNA: TGTGCCAGCAGCGTAGACGGTGAAAAACTGTTTTTT. Protein sequence: CASSVDGEKLFF. The gene calls are TRBV9 and TRBJ1-4; D is ambiguous. CDR3 size: 12 residues. V lost 0 bases, J lost 7 bases, and 4 bases lay in between. Germline CDR1 SGDLS, CDR2 YYNGEE.

This CDR3 reads CASSLRRQGKDQPQHF. Written as DNA, the CDR3 is TGTGCCAGCAGTTTAAGGAGACAGGGGAAGGATCAGCCCCAGCATTTT. This chain uses TRBV12-3 or TRBV12-4 with TRBJ1-5, with 8 bases identical to TRBD1. The CDR3 is 16 amino acids. J lost 5 bases, V lost 2 bases, and 8 bases had no gene match.

V gene TRBV20-1 combines with J gene TRBJ2-7; the D gene is possibly TRBD1 (5 bases). V was clipped by 6 bases and J by 7 bases, with 25 bases between them. There are 15 residues in the CDR3. Germline V gives CDR1 DFQATT, CDR2 SNEGSKA (reference sequence). Written as DNA, the CDR3 is TGCAGTGCAAGTGCTTCAGGGATCGGCCTACGAGAGCAGTACTTC. This encodes CSASASGIGLREQYF.

This chain joins TRBV4-3 and TRBJ1-4, with 8 bases aligning to TRBD1. V trimming: 3 bases; J trimming: 7 bases; junction bases outside the gene matches: 13. This CDR3 contains 17 residues. Germline CDR1 and CDR2: LGHNA and YSLEER. As DNA, the CDR3 is TGCGCCAGCAGCCAGATTTTGTCCCGGACAGGGACTGAAAAACTGTTTTTT. Protein sequence: CASSQILSRTGTEKLFF.

The chain has TRBV29-1 and TRBJ2-5, with D unclear. Germline loops: CDR1 SQVTM, CDR2 ANQGSEA. The ends were cut back, 4 bases at V and 2 bases at J, with 8 bases in the middle. This CDR3 is built from 12 residues. The CDR3 DNA reads as TGCAGCGTTGCCGGCCAACAAGAGACCCAGTACTTC. Protein: CSVAGQQETQYF.

The chain combines TRBV9 with TRBJ1-5, with D perhaps TRBD1 (5 bases). Per germline, CDR1 SGDLS and CDR2 YYNGEE. Trimming pared 0 bases from V and 6 bases from J, leaving 19 bases between. This CDR3 has 17 amino acids. The CDR3: CASSVGDRWGGSQPQHF. In DNA, the CDR3 is TGTGCCAGCAGCGTAGGCGACAGATGGGGAGGATCTCAGCCCCAGCATTTT. The full variable domain, rest sourced from reference TRBV9 and TRBJ1-5, is DSGVTQTPKHLITATGQRVTLRCSPRSGDLSVYWYQQSLDQGLQFLIQYYNGEERAKGNILERFSAQQFPDLHSELNLSSLELGDSALYFCASSVGDRWGGSQPQHFGDGTRLSIL.